This T cell receptor (beta chain) stems from a study of CD8+CD57+ T cells in acquired aplastic anemia. CDR1 and CDR2 (germline): MGHRA, YSYEKL. The V end lost 4 bases, the J end lost 0 bases, and 9 bases lay between the germline ends. This CDR3 has 14 amino acids. In patients chosen for sequencing, flow cytometry had shown CD8+CD57+ cell expansion. Genomic DNA constituted the template upon which TCR beta VDJ and CDR3 profiling was performed. A single record per CDR3 protein comes from TCRdb applying MiXCR to the reads. This sample carries about 160,000 distinct CDR3 sequences, 40% to 50% of them seen once, and the ten largest clones take about 30%.

This rearrangement joins TRBV4-1 to TRBJ1-2; D not certain. The receptor was isolated from a human donor with aplastic anemia. Sequencing was performed on sorted CD4+, CD8+, or CD8+CD57+ T cells (not recorded which) from PBMCs. CDR3 region: CASSRSGTNYGYTF. As DNA, the CDR3 is TGCGCCAGCAGCCGAAGTGGGACTAACTATGGCTACACCTTC.